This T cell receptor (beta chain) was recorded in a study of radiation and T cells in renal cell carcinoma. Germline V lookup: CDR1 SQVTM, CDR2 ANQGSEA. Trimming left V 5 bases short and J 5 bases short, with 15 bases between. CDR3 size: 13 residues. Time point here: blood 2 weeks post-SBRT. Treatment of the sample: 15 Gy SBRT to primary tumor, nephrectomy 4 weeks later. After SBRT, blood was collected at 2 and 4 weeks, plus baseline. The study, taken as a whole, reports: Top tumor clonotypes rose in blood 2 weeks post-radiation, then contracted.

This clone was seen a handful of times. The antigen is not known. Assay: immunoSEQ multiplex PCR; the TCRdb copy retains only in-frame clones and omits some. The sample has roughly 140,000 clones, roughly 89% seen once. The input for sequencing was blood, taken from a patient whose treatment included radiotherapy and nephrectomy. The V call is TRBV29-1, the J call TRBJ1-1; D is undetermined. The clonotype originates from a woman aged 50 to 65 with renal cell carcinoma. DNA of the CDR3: TGCAGCGTTTCGAGGGAGATGGGGACTGAAGCTTTCTTT. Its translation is CSVSREMGTEAFF.